This T cell receptor (beta chain) came from a study of cytomegalovirus exposure and HLA in healthy donors. General study results and limits: Specificity of three CMV-associated chains for CMV antigens was verified in vitro. Associated with cytomegalovirus, according to the listing, were around 160 TCR beta chains.

TCRdb's copy holds only in-frame clones and misses some; the assay was immunoSEQ multiplex PCR. The sample lists over 150,000 clones, around nine tenths occurring once. As for this clone: Antigen specificity is unknown.

Trimming at V came to 2 bases and at J to 4 bases, leaving 11 bases not matched to a gene. CDR3 length equals 19 residues. Germline CDR1 MNHNS, CDR2 SASEGT. The receptor was isolated from a woman between 18 and 29 years old in good health and CMV-seronegative. The V gene is TRBV6-1, the J gene TRBJ2-6; the match to TRBD1 covers 10 bases. Material for sequencing was PBMCs. As DNA, the CDR3 is TGTGCCAGCAGTGAAAAGGGACAGGGGCTCCTGGGGGGGGCCAACGTCCTGACTTTC. Translation: CASSEKGQGLLGGANVLTF.